This entry describes one TCR beta chain. Its antigen is not identified. This specimen belongs to a study of post-analysis software for immune sequencing data. This CDR3 has 15 amino acids. The germline V gene encodes CDR1 SGHDT and CDR2 YYEEEE. Trimming cost V 5 bases and J 2 bases; bases outside gene matches: 9. Study results and limitations: Multiple sclerosis was associated with a significant reduction in normalized Chao1 diversity relative to controls. Controls showed lower frequencies than patients for roughly five TRBV segments, and TRBV5-6, TRBV5-1 and TRBV20-1 were among these.

Every TCR beta cDNA library bore unique molecular identifiers. Some 500,000 cDNA molecules were obtained from 1 to 10 million T cells. TCRdb reanalysed the PCR reads using MiXCR and keeps one entry per CDR3 protein. The sample gives about 540,000 distinct CDR3 sequences, 30% to 40% of which show up once; 4.5% to 7.5% is in the top ten. J is TRBJ2-5 and V is TRBV5-6, with 7 bases lining up with TRBD1. Sequenced sample: blood. The origin of this receptor is a girl aged 2-17 years with multiple sclerosis. The CDR3 DNA follows: TGTGCCAGCAGTTATATGGGACAGCCGCAAGAGACCCAGTACTTC. The encoded protein is CASSYMGQPQETQYF.